One sample yielded the 20 T cell receptor beta chains listed below, sequenced in a study of cytomegalovirus exposure and HLA in healthy donors. The PCR contained 60 Vbeta and 13 Jbeta primers. Repertoires were generated with immunoSEQ multiplex PCR, while TCRdb's copy carries only in-frame clones and drops some. The sample includes 150,000 or so clones, 76% of them seen just once. Sequencing was carried out using PBMCs. The source of these receptors is a male donor in good health and CMV-seronegative.

This chain joins TRBV28 and TRBJ1-1; TRBD1 is a possible D gene (5 bases). V was pared by 6 bases and J by 7 bases, with 9 bases between. The CDR3 is made up of 11 amino acids. Germline V gives CDR1 MDHEN, CDR2 SYDVKM. The DNA of the CDR3 is TGTGCCAGCAGCCTGACAGTTGAAGCTTTCTTT. This codes for CASSLTVEAFF. Full variable domain (missing parts from reference TRBV28 and TRBJ1-1): DVKVTQSSRYLVKRTGEKVFLECVQDMDHENMFWYRQDPGLGLRLIYFSYDVKMKEKGDIPEGYSVSREKKERFSLILESASTNQTSMYLCASSLTVEAFFGQGTRLTVV.

The V call is TRBV7-2, the J call TRBJ1-2, with 8 bases matching TRBD1. Germline CDR1 reads SGHTA; CDR2 reads FQGNSA. This CDR3 has 16 residues. Losses at the gene ends were 2 bases for V and 2 bases for J; bases not matched to a gene: 7. The CDR3 reads CASSLSGGPGNYGYTF. The CDR3 DNA sequence: TGTGCCAGCAGCTTATCAGGGGGCCCAGGGAACTATGGCTACACCTTC.

This clone was seen only once. V gene TRBV6-1 combines with J gene TRBJ1-5; D is uncertain. Deletions cut 3 bases from V and 1 base from J, with 13 bases between. The CDR3 loop spans 16 amino acids. Germline-derived CDR1 and CDR2 are MNHNS and SASEGT. The CDR3 nucleotides read TGTGCCAGCAGTGAGCGGCGGGTTGGAAGCAATCAGCCCCAGCATTTT. This gives the protein CASSERRVGSNQPQHF.

The rearrangement links TRBV29-1 to TRBJ2-1; D is undetermined. Germline V gene sequence: CDR1 SQVTM, CDR2 ANQGSEA. This CDR3 spans 14 amino acids. The germline V and J ends were trimmed by 5 bases and 4 bases, with 15 bases remaining between them. This chain's CDR3 is CSVPFLELYNEQFF. The CDR3 DNA reads TGCAGCGTTCCTTTCTTGGAACTATACAATGAGCAGTTCTTC.

This CDR3 reads CASRPGTGYMNTEAFF. The CDR3 bases are TGTGCCAGCCGGCCCGGGACAGGATACATGAACACTGAAGCTTTCTTT. The genes are TRBV28 and TRBJ1-1, with 8 bases that match TRBD1. V shed 8 bases and J 0 bases; nucleotides not matched to a gene: 11. The CDR3 extends over 16 amino acids. CDR1 MDHEN and CDR2 SYDVKM come from the germline V gene.

This chain connects TRBV4-3 to TRBJ2-7; TRBD1 matches 7 bases. With V trimmed by 0 bases and J by 4 bases, 6 bases remained unmatched. This CDR3 region has 15 residues. Germline assignment: CDR1 LGHNA and CDR2 YSLEER. The chain's CDR3 is CASSQDQGVVYEQYF. CDR3 sequence (DNA): TGCGCCAGCAGCCAAGATCAGGGGGTCGTGTACGAGCAGTACTTC.

The gene calls are TRBV7-9 and TRBJ2-4; 9 bases are shared with TRBD1. Per the germline V gene, CDR1 is SEHNR and CDR2 is FQNEAQ (reference sequence). V shed 4 bases and J 4 bases; nucleotides not matched to a gene: 8. This CDR3 is built from 16 residues. The CDR3 loop is CASSSDTGTGKNIQYF. CDR3 DNA: TGTGCCAGCAGCTCCGACACCGGGACAGGGAAAAACATTCAGTACTTC.

The chain uses TRBV13 and TRBJ2-1, with D uncertain. Germline lookup yields CDR1 PRHDT and CDR2 FYEKMQ (reference sequence). CDR3 length: 12 amino acids. Trimming removed 0 bases from V and 7 bases from J, with 4 bases in between. CDR3 amino acids: CASSLGLNEQFF. CDR3 nucleotide sequence: TGTGCCAGCAGCTTAGGACTAAATGAGCAGTTCTTC.

A single count supports this clone. The chain couples TRBV7-2 to TRBJ1-1, with D uncertain. The CDR3 has 15 amino acids. The germline V gene has CDR1 SGHTA and CDR2 FQGNSA. The V gene lost 3 bases and the J gene lost 1 base, with 12 bases spanning the gap. CDR3 bases: TGTGCCAGCAGCTTCCAGTCCCAGTCGAACACTGAAGCTTTCTTT. Encoded protein: CASSFQSQSNTEAFF.

The CDR3 region is CASSKASGVVDTQYF. DNA of the CDR3: TGTGCCAGTAGTAAGGCTAGCGGGGTGGTAGATACGCAGTATTTT. The V and J genes are TRBV19 and TRBJ2-3, with 9 bases fitting TRBD2. Unmatched junction bases numbered 7, after V lost 4 bases and J lost 5 bases. CDR1 and CDR2 (germline): LNHDA, SQIVND (reference sequence). The CDR3 covers 15 residues.

The chain couples TRBV10-3 to TRBJ1-2; 9 nucleotides agree with TRBD1. The V gene's germline CDR1 is ENHRY and CDR2 SYGVKD. There are 15 residues in the CDR3. The trim removed 0 bases at V and 4 bases at J, leaving 3 bases unmatched. CDR3 sequence: CAISESRTGAYGYTF. CDR3 sequence (DNA): TGTGCCATCAGTGAGTCCCGGACAGGGGCCTATGGCTACACCTTC.

The CDR3 loop reads CASSLTSDSYNEQFF. The CDR3 bases are TGTGCCAGCAGCTTAACTAGCGATTCCTACAATGAGCAGTTCTTC. The V and J genes are TRBV7-3 and TRBJ2-1; a weak D match, TRBD2 (5 bases). This CDR3 has 15 residues. CDR1 is SGHTA, CDR2 FQGTGA, per germline. V lost 0 bases and J 1 base, leaving 7 bases between the germline ends.

The chain combines TRBV29-1 with TRBJ1-1, with 7 bases fitting TRBD1. In germline, CDR1 is SQVTM, CDR2 ANQGSEA. J gave up 6 bases and V 4 bases, and 11 bases lay outside the gene matches. The CDR3 length is 14 residues. The CDR3 coding sequence is TGCAGCGTTGGGGACCTGACAGGGCAACCTGAAGCTTTCTTT. It translates to CSVGDLTGQPEAFF.

This clone showed up just a few times. The CDR3 reads CASRGGTGRHNEQFF. In DNA, the CDR3 is TGTGCCAGCAGAGGTGGGACAGGAAGACACAATGAGCAGTTCTTC. The J gene is TRBJ2-1, the V gene TRBV2; 8 bases fit TRBD1. The CDR3 loop spans 15 amino acids. In germline, CDR1 is SNHLY, CDR2 FYNNEI. With 6 bases clipped from V and 5 bases from J, the junction kept 9 bases outside the gene matches.

The chain couples TRBV4-1 to TRBJ2-1; D unclear. V was pared by 4 bases and J by 7 bases, with 23 bases between. This CDR3 has 17 residues. Germline lookup yields CDR1 MGHRA and CDR2 YSYEKL. Here the CDR3 reads CASSPDPSGLRTNEQFF. The CDR3 DNA sequence: TGCGCCAGCAGCCCAGACCCCTCCGGGTTGCGAACAAATGAGCAGTTCTTC.

The chain links TRBV28 to TRBJ2-7; a possible D gene is TRBD2 (5 bases). CDR1 and CDR2 (germline): MDHEN, SYDVKM. V dropped 3 bases and J dropped 0 bases, with 9 bases sitting between them. CDR3 length: 14 residues. The CDR3 DNA sequence: TGTGCCAGCAGTTTGCGGGCACCCTCCTACGAGCAGTACTTC. Protein sequence: CASSLRAPSYEQYF.

This clone was observed a single time. The junction does not match germline at one end; this may be a read error. The chain is built from TRBV7-9 and TRBJ1-3; TRBD1 aligns across 7 bases. Germline assignment: CDR1 SEHNR and CDR2 FQNEAQ (reference sequence). The CDR3 loop spans 16 amino acids. The CDR3 nucleotides read TGTTCCAGCAGCTCCGGACAGGCGGGCTCTGGAAACACCATATATTTT. Protein: CSSSSGQAGSGNTIYF.

The chain has TRBV28 and TRBJ2-2; TRBD1 matches at 7 bases. J lost 4 bases, V lost 6 bases, and 8 bases had no gene match. The CDR3 length is 15 residues. In germline, CDR1 is MDHEN, CDR2 SYDVKM. The CDR3 region is CASRQTTGSTGELFF. In DNA form, the CDR3 reads TGTGCCAGCAGGCAAACGACAGGGTCCACCGGGGAGCTGTTTTTT.

The rearrangement links TRBV11-3 to TRBJ1-1; D remains unclear. CDR3 length equals 13 residues. Per germline, CDR1 SGHNT and CDR2 YENEEA. V dropped 0 bases and J dropped 1 base, with 3 bases sitting between them. The DNA for the CDR3 is TGTGCCAGCAGCTTAGACCAGAACACTGAAGCTTTCTTT. It yields the protein CASSLDQNTEAFF.

A few counts support this clone. V usage is TRBV5-1 and J usage is TRBJ2-7; the D is unclear. V was clipped by 0 bases and J by 7 bases, with 17 bases between them. The CDR3 runs 15 residues. The germline gives CDR1 SGHRS, CDR2 YFSETQ. CDR3 amino acids: CASSLALSRGREQYF. DNA of the CDR3: TGCGCCAGCAGCTTGGCACTATCTCGAGGAAGGGAGCAGTACTTC.